This is a list of T cell receptor beta chains from one sample in a study of T-cell reconstitution after alpha-beta-depleted transplantation in children. TCRdb passed the PCR reads through MiXCR, listing each CDR3 protein once. The data contain some 490,000 distinct CDR3 sequences, around an eighth of them singletons. This specimen consisted of PBMCs from the stem cell graft donor, obtained from the stem cell graft. These receptors all come from a human donor who donated a stem cell graft to a child with combined immunodeficiency. Both conserved end residues are part of each CDR3. The order of the fields is V gene, D gene, clone size, J gene, CDR3 DNA, CDR3 protein. A D gene is named only where the DNA matches it firmly. Part of the rows lack a size; the others show once, few, many or a class for expanded clones.

>TRBV6-5|-|-|TRBJ2-3
TGTGCCAGCAGTTCAGACAGCCCTAGCACAGATACGCAGTATTTT
CASSSDSPSTDTQYF
>TRBV6-1|-|-|TRBJ2-5
TGTGCCAGCAGTGACACCCCGGGGCAGGGACACTACCAAGAGACCCAGTACTTC
CASSDTPGQGHYQETQYF
>TRBV12-3/TRBV12-4|TRBD2|few|TRBJ2-3
TGTGCCAGCAGTCCGCCCCGGGGACTAGCGGGAGTAGATACGCAGTATTTT
CASSPPRGLAGVDTQYF
>TRBV10-2|-|many|TRBJ2-7
TGCGCCAGCCAACCCCGGGGTTCCTACGAGCAGTACTTC
CASQPRGSYEQYF
>TRBV12-3/TRBV12-4|-|few|TRBJ2-3
TGTGCCAGCGATATCCGAGAGCGGCTCACAGATACGCAGTATTTT
CASDIRERLTDTQYF
>TRBV7-2|-|-|TRBJ2-2
TGTGCCAGCAGCATCACTCCCGGGACCGCGAACACCGGGGAGCTGTTTTTT
CASSITPGTANTGELFF
>TRBV29-1|-|once|TRBJ1-1
TGCAGCGTGCCCACGGGCATGAACACTGAAGCTTTCTTT
CSVPTGMNTEAFF
>TRBV5-6|-|-|TRBJ2-3
TGTGCCAGCAGCTCCCTCACTTGGGATACGCAGTATTTT
CASSSLTWDTQYF
>TRBV24-1|TRBD2|few|TRBJ2-1
TGTGCCACCAGTGATTTGGGTAGCGGGAGGGACAATGAGCAGTTCTTC
CATSDLGSGRDNEQFF
>TRBV29-1|-|few|TRBJ1-1
TGCAGCGTTCTCACGGGGACTGAAGCTTTCTTT
CSVLTGTEAFF
>TRBV29-1|-|many|TRBJ2-1
TGCAGCGTTGACAGCGGGTGGGGGGATGAGCAGTTCTTC
CSVDSGWGDEQFF
>TRBV7-9|-|few|TRBJ1-5
TGTGCCAGCAGCCTTTTCGGGGATAGCAATCAGCCCCAGCATTTT
CASSLFGDSNQPQHF
>TRBV15|-|many|TRBJ2-1
TGTGCCACCAGCAGAGTATTGGCGGGGCCTACCTACAATGAGCAGTTCTTC
CATSRVLAGPTYNEQFF
>TRBV24-1|TRBD1|many|TRBJ2-3
TGTGCCACCGGGACAGGAGGAACAGATACGCAGTATTTT
CATGTGGTDTQYF
>TRBV2|-|-|TRBJ2-7
TGTGCCAGCAGTCAATCCCAGGGGCGCCAGTACTTC
CASSQSQGRQYF
>TRBV10-3|-|-|TRBJ2-3
TGTGCCATCAGTGATTACGGATCTAGCACAGATACGCAGTATTTT
CAISDYGSSTDTQYF
>TRBV20-1|TRBD2|many|TRBJ2-7
TGCAGTGCTAGAGGCAGGACTAGCGGAACCTACGAGCAGTACTTC
CSARGRTSGTYEQYF
>TRBV29-1|-|many|TRBJ2-4
TGCAGCGTATTTGGGGGTTTGTCGGACATTCAGTACTTC
CSVFGGLSDIQYF